These T cell receptor beta chains were read from a single sample in a study of blood T cell repertoires in COVID-19. Generated by immunoSEQ multiplex PCR, the TCRdb table keeps only in-frame clones and is missing some. Altogether approximately 210,000 clones are present, 81% being singletons, with the ten largest covering approximately 9%. The sequenced sample was PBMCs or T cells enriched from blood (not recorded which). All receptors derive from a woman in her fifties or sixties with acute COVID-19. CDR3s include the opening cysteine and the closing phenylalanine or tryptophan. D genes are given only for firm matches. Some rows have no size entry. The others give once, few or many, or a class for an expanded clone.

d_call: TRBD1; clone_size: .; v_call: TRBV19; j_call: TRBJ1-4; cdr3_aa: CASSGQGSNEKLFF; cdr3_nt: TGTGCCAGTAGTGGACAGGGGTCTAATGAAAAACTGTTTTTT
d_call: TRBD1; clone_size: .; v_call: TRBV25-1; j_call: TRBJ1-6; cdr3_aa: CASIGGQGNNSPLHF; cdr3_nt: TGTGCCAGCATTGGGGGACAGGGAAATAATTCACCCCTCCACTTT
d_call: .; clone_size: .; v_call: TRBV27; j_call: TRBJ1-5; cdr3_aa: CASSFEGIGPQHF; cdr3_nt: TGTGCCAGCAGTTTCGAGGGAATTGGGCCCCAGCATTTT
d_call: .; clone_size: .; v_call: TRBV28; j_call: TRBJ1-6; cdr3_aa: CASSLYRDNSPLHF; cdr3_nt: TGTGCCAGCAGTTTATACAGGGATAATTCACCCCTCCACTTT
d_call: .; clone_size: .; v_call: TRBV6-5; j_call: TRBJ1-6; cdr3_aa: CAWGDSPLHF; cdr3_nt: TGTGCCTGGGGGGATTCACCCCTCCACTTT
d_call: .; clone_size: .; v_call: TRBV3-1/TRBV3-2; j_call: TRBJ2-7; cdr3_aa: CASSQAGSSYEQYF; cdr3_nt: TGTGCCAGCAGCCAAGCGGGGAGCTCCTACGAGCAGTACTTC
d_call: TRBD1; clone_size: .; v_call: TRBV5-1; j_call: TRBJ2-5; cdr3_aa: CASSLGTAQETQYF; cdr3_nt: TGCGCCAGCAGCCTAGGGACAGCCCAAGAGACCCAGTACTTC
d_call: TRBD1; clone_size: .; v_call: TRBV7-2; j_call: TRBJ2-5; cdr3_aa: CASSFPQGTIGETQYF; cdr3_nt: TGTGCCAGCAGCTTCCCACAGGGGACCATCGGAGAGACCCAGTACTTC
d_call: .; clone_size: .; v_call: TRBV7-9; j_call: TRBJ2-7; cdr3_aa: CASSLYYEQYF; cdr3_nt: TGTGCCAGCAGCCTATACTACGAGCAGTACTTC
d_call: TRBD1; clone_size: .; v_call: TRBV28; j_call: TRBJ1-2; cdr3_aa: CASLIPKTGEGYGYTF; cdr3_nt: TGTGCCAGCCTTATCCCGAAGACAGGGGAAGGCTATGGCTACACCTTC
d_call: .; clone_size: .; v_call: TRBV12-5; j_call: TRBJ1-4; cdr3_aa: CASGLATPHRSSSTVEKLFF; cdr3_nt: TGTGCTAGTGGTTTGGCCACACCTCACAGGTCCTCGTCAACTGTGGAAAAACTGTTTTTT
d_call: .; clone_size: .; v_call: TRBV6-5; j_call: TRBJ2-1; cdr3_aa: CASSYVAGSDNEQFF; cdr3_nt: TGTGCCAGCAGTTACGTGGCGGGGTCGGACAATGAGCAGTTCTTC
d_call: TRBD2; clone_size: once; v_call: TRBV11-2; j_call: TRBJ2-2; cdr3_aa: CASSFTSGANTGELFF; cdr3_nt: TGTGCCAGCAGCTTCACTAGCGGCGCGAACACCGGGGAGCTGTTTTTT
d_call: .; clone_size: once; v_call: TRBV6-1; j_call: TRBJ2-7; cdr3_aa: CASSEWGVTYEQYF; cdr3_nt: TGTGCCAGCAGTGAATGGGGGGTCACCTACGAGCAGTACTTC
d_call: .; clone_size: few; v_call: TRBV9; j_call: TRBJ1-3; cdr3_aa: CASSLRLFSGNTIYF; cdr3_nt: TGTGCCAGCAGTCTTAGATTATTCTCTGGAAACACCATATATTTT
d_call: TRBD2; clone_size: few; v_call: TRBV6-5; j_call: TRBJ2-7; cdr3_aa: CASSRGTSSDEQYF; cdr3_nt: TGTGCCAGCAGTCGTGGGACTAGCAGCGACGAGCAGTACTTC
d_call: TRBD2; clone_size: .; v_call: TRBV6-2/TRBV6-3; j_call: TRBJ2-1; cdr3_aa: CASSLAEATYNEQFF; cdr3_nt: TGTGCCAGCAGTCTAGCGGAGGCCACCTACAATGAGCAGTTCTTC
d_call: TRBD1; clone_size: .; v_call: TRBV28; j_call: TRBJ1-2; cdr3_aa: CASSLNRGYGYTF; cdr3_nt: TGTGCCAGCAGTTTAAACAGGGGCTATGGCTACACCTTC